This T cell receptor beta chain appears in the sequencing data of a study of blood T cell repertoires in COVID-19. Across the study: Collection of acute and convalescent COVID-19 samples took place in the United States, Italy and Spain. T cells, B-cell-depleted T cells, or PBMCs supplied cDNA or gDNA.

The authors' processing: Amplification from reference gene primers served as the basis for estimated nucleated cell counts. Clones were read by immunoSEQ multiplex PCR, and TCRdb kept only the in-frame ones, dropping some. D and trimming come from the DNA, and the V and J calls and clone size come from that table. Among about 73,000 clones listed, 81% were seen once. V dropped 0 bases and J dropped 8 bases, with 21 bases sitting between them. The CDR3 contains 17 residues. Germline V gene sequence: CDR1 SGHRS, CDR2 YFSETQ. Sequenced input: peripheral blood. The chain carries TRBV5-1 and TRBJ2-1, with D maybe TRBD1 (6 bases). This sequence originates from a woman aged 70-85 years with acute or convalescent COVID-19. This CDR3 reads CASSLAGRDKGFDEQFF. In nucleotides, the CDR3 is TGCGCCAGCAGCTTGGCGGGAAGGGACAAGGGGTTTGATGAGCAGTTCTTC. The full variable domain, completed using reference TRBV5-1 and TRBJ2-1, is KAGVTQTPRYLIKTRGQQVTLSCSPISGHRSVSWYQQTPGQGLQFLFEYFSETQRNKGNFPGRFSGRQFSNSRSEMNVSTLELGDSALYLCASSLAGRDKGFDEQFFGPGTRLTVL.